This TCR beta chain was recovered during a study of OX40 agonist ivuxolimab in advanced cancers. At the level of the whole study: Ivuxolimab, which targeted the costimulatory receptor OX40 (CD134), was an agonistic, fully human IgG2 monoclonal antibody. Intravenous ivuxolimab was administered to patients every 2 weeks at six dose levels: 0.01, 0.1, 0.3, 1.5, 3 and 10 mg/kg. Of the approximately 53 patients in dose escalation, some 19 had hepatocellular carcinoma, approximately 15 had melanoma, 9 had renal cell carcinoma and 9 had head and neck cancer. In the dose-escalation cohort, 82.7% of patients were male, and the mean age was approximately 60 years, with a range of about 23 to 80. Prior anti-PD-1, anti-PD-L1 or anti-CTLA-4 therapy was permitted, and less than 45% of dose-escalation patients had received checkpoint inhibitors. Three dose-escalation patients achieved partial responses, one with hepatocellular carcinoma and two with cutaneous melanoma. The purpose of peripheral TCRbeta sequencing was to test whether ivuxolimab changed TCR sequence diversity and led to clonal T-cell expansion. The paper describes the monotherapy dose-escalation part (N of about 47 patients) of the phase I trial of ivuxolimab. Study-wide conclusions, independent of this receptor: Low levels of normalized T-cell clonal expansion were also shown by some nonresponding patients. After ivuxolimab, CD8+ T cells had more expanded clones than CD4+ T cells on average. In partial responders in the 0.1-3.0 mg/kg groups, normalized peripheral clonal expansion was found to be among the lowest, especially among CD8+ T cells. Which antigens the clonally expanded peripheral T cells were specific for was not determined. At doses of 0.1 to 3.0 mg/kg, clonal expansion of both CD4+ and CD8+ T cells in blood was seen between baseline and week 6.

Remarks on this clone: Its antigen remains unidentified. Base qualities are not at hand, and no much larger clone is one base apart.

The trial excluded patients who had a history of autoimmune disease or were on systemic immunosuppression. Peripheral blood for TCR sequencing was drawn from every dose cohort at baseline, at cycle 4 day 1 and at cycle 7 day 1. The samples were taken from a phase I, first-in-human, multicenter, open-label dose-escalation trial of ivuxolimab. Adults with locally advanced or metastatic melanoma, renal cell, hepatocellular, or head and neck squamous cell carcinoma were enrolled in the trial. Before TCR sequencing, CD4+ T cells and CD8+ T cells from peripheral blood were sorted into separate populations. Genomic DNA was extracted from sorted cells for sequencing of the TCRbeta CDR3 region. The immunoSEQ Assay was used for sequencing of TCRbeta CDR3 regions. Sourced from immuneACCESS, this table was stored by TCRdb with only in-frame sequences that have V and J called. A share of the clones is absent; for the studies checked, an unresolved V gene accounts for under half, and the remainder has no known explanation. Present in this sample are about 82,000 clones, over 75% of which were seen just once. In total, the top ten clones hold under 3% of the sample.

Measured from the cysteine to the phenylalanine, the CDR3 is 14 residues long. The retained sequence is limited to the CDR3, 42 bases, with the frame set at the first base. Trimming costs V 2 bases and J 2 bases, and their ends lie 8 bases apart. The germline V gene gives CDR1 as SGHDN and CDR2 as FVKESK. Source: CD4+ or CD8+ T cells sorted from blood, taken in a trial of the OX40 agonist ivuxolimab. The V and J genes are TRBV14 and TRBJ2-3, with no confident D gene call. The origin of this receptor is an adult with an advanced solid tumor such as melanoma, head and neck, liver or kidney cancer. The DNA sequence is as follows: TGTGCCAGCAGCCAACGGCCGACCACAGATACGCAGTATTTT. This sequence encodes CASSQRPTTDTQYF.